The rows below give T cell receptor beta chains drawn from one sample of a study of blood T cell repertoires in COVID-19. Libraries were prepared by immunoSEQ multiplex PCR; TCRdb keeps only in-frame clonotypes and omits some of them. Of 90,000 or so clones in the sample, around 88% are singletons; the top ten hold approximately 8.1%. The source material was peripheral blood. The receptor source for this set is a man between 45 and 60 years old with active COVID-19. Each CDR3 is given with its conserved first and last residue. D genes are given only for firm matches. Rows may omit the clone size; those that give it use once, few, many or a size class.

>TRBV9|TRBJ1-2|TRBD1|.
TGTGCCAGCAGCGTAGCAGGACAGGGGGCCTCCGATGGCTACACCTTC
CASSVAGQGASDGYTF
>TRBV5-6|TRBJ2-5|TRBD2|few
TGTGCCAGCAGCAGCCTAGCGGGAGAAGAGACCCAGTACTTC
CASSSLAGEETQYF
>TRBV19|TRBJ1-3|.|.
TGTGCCAGTACCCACCTCCTACGGCTGGGAGGCCCGTACTCTGGAAACACCATATATTTT
CASTHLLRLGGPYSGNTIYF
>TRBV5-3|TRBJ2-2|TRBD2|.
TGTGCCAGAAGCTTGGGGTCTGTAGCGGGGTTAACCGGGGAGCTGTTTTTT
CARSLGSVAGLTGELFF
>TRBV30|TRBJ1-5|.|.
TGTGCCTGGAGTGGGGAGGGGAGTCAGCCCCAGCATTTT
CAWSGEGSQPQHF
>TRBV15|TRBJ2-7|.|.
TGTGCCACCAGCAGAGATGTCGCACCACCTACTACGAAGCAGTACTTC
CATSRDVAPPTTKQYF
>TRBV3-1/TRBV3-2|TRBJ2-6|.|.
TGTGCCAGCAGCCAAGAGGAAAGGGGTACTGGGGCCAACGTCCTGACTTTC
CASSQEERGTGANVLTF
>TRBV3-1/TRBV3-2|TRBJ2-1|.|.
TGTGCCAGCAGCCAAGACAGTGCCGATTACAATGAGCAGTTCTTC
CASSQDSADYNEQFF
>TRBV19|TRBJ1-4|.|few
TGTGCCAGCGGAGGGGAGTTTAATGAAAAACTGTTTTTT
CASGGEFNEKLFF
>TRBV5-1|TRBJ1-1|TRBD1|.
TGCGCCAGCAGCTTGGCCGGGACAGTGAACACTGAAGCTTTCTTT
CASSLAGTVNTEAFF
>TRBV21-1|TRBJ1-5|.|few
TGTGCCAGCAGCAAAGCGCGGTTTCAGCCCCAGCATTTT
CASSKARFQPQHF
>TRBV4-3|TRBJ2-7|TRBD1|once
TGCGCCAGCAGCCAAGATCACGATAGGACAGGGCAAGTCTACGAGCAGTACTTC
CASSQDHDRTGQVYEQYF
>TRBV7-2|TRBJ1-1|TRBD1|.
TGTGCCAGCAGCTTTGCGGGACAGTTAAACACTGAAGCTTTCTTT
CASSFAGQLNTEAFF
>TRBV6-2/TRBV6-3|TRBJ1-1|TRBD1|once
TGTGCCAGCAGTAACCGGGACAGGCTGATTTTCTTT
CASSNRDRLIFF
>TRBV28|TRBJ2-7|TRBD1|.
TGTGCCACTCACCCGGGACAGGGTCGCGAGCAGTACTTC
CATHPGQGREQYF
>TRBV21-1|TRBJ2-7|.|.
TGTGCCAGCAGCGGGAGCTCCTACGAGCAGTACTTC
CASSGSSYEQYF
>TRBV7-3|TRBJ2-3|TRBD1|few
TGTGCCAGCAGCTCCGCAGGGGGAAAGGCAGATACGCAGTATTTT
CASSSAGGKADTQYF
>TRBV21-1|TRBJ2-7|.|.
TGTGCCAGCAGCAAAGACGTTCCACTCTACGAGCAGTACTTC
CASSKDVPLYEQYF
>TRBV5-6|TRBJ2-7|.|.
TGTGCCAGCAGCTTCGGACAGTCCTACGAGCAGTACTTC
CASSFGQSYEQYF
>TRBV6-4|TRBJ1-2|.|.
TGTGCCAGCAGTGAGACGGGGAGTGTATATGGCTACACCTTC
CASSETGSVYGYTF
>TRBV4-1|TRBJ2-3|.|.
TGCGCCAGCAGCCAAGTGGGGCAGCCGCAAGATACGCAGTATTTT
CASSQVGQPQDTQYF
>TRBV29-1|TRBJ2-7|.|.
TGCAGCGTTACTCCGGGATCTGGGGCCTACGAGCAGTACTTC
CSVTPGSGAYEQYF
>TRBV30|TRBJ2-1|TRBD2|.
TGTGCCTGGATTAGCGGGGGGGCTTTCAATGAGCAGTTCTTC
CAWISGGAFNEQFF
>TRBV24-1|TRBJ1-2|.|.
TGTGCCACCAGTGACCATTATGGCTACACCTTC
CATSDHYGYTF
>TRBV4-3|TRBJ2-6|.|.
TGCGCCAGCAGCCAAGACGCTCAGTGGGCCGGGGCCAACGTCCTGACTTTC
CASSQDAQWAGANVLTF
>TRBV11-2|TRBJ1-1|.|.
TGTGCCAGCAGCTTAGAACAGGGTCTGAACACTGAAGCTTTCTTT
CASSLEQGLNTEAFF
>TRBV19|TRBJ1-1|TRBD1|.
TGTGCCAGTAGTATTCAGACAGGGGAAGCTGAAGCTTTCTTT
CASSIQTGEAEAFF
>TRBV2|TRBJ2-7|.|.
TGTGCCAGCAGTGTAACCTGGAGCTCCTACGAGCAGTACTTC
CASSVTWSSYEQYF
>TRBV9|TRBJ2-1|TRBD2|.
TGTGCCAGCAGCGTAGAGGGACTAGTCGGTGAGCAGTTCTTC
CASSVEGLVGEQFF
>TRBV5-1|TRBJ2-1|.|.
TGCGCCAGCAGCTTGGCCCCGAGCGGAAGCTCCTACAATGAGCAGTTCTTC
CASSLAPSGSSYNEQFF
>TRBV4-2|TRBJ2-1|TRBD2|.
TGTGCCAGCAGCCAGCCGGAGGCTAGCGGGATTAATGAGCAGTTCTTC
CASSQPEASGINEQFF
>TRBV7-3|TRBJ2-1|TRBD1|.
TGTGCCAGCAGCTCCGGTGACAGGGTTAATGAGCAGTTCTTC
CASSSGDRVNEQFF
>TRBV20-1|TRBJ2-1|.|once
TGCAGTGCTAGTGCTTTAGCGGCTCATTACAATGAGCAGTTCTTC
CSASALAAHYNEQFF
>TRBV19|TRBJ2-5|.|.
TGTGCCAGTAGTATGGGGCAGGGGCAAGAGACCCAGTACTTC
CASSMGQGQETQYF
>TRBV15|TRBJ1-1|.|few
TGTGCCACCAGCCGGTTATTAGGGGGGGAAGTTACTGAAGCTTTCTTT
CATSRLLGGEVTEAFF
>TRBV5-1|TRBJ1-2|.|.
TGCGCCAGCAGCCTGGGGCAGGGCTGGAACACTGGCTACACCTTC
CASSLGQGWNTGYTF
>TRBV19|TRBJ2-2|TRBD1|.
TGTGCCAGTCGACAGGGTTCGAACACCGGGGAGCTGTTTTTT
CASRQGSNTGELFF
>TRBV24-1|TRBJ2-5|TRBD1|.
TGTGCCACCAGTGAAAATGACAGGGGGCAGGAGACCCAGTACTTC
CATSENDRGQETQYF
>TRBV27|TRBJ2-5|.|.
TGTGCCAGCGCCGGACTTGAAGAGACCCAGTACTTC
CASAGLEETQYF
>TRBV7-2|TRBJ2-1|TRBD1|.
TGTGCCAGCACCCAGACAGGGGGACTCTACAATGAGCAGTTCTTC
CASTQTGGLYNEQFF
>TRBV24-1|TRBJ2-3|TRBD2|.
TGTGCCACCAGTGGATTAGCGGGTCTTTTTAGCACAGATACGCAGTATTTT
CATSGLAGLFSTDTQYF
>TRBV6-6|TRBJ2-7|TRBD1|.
TGTGCCAGCAGTGCCCCCGGGACAGGGTACTACGAGCAGTACTTC
CASSAPGTGYYEQYF
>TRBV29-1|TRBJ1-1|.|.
TGCAGCTCTAATTACGGGGTGAACACTGAAGCTTTCTTT
CSSNYGVNTEAFF
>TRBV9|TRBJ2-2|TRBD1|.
TGTGCCAGCAGCGCCCACAGGGGGCTCACCGGGGAGCTGTTTTTT
CASSAHRGLTGELFF
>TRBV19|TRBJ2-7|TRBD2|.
TGTGCCAGTAGGACTAGCGGTTCCTCCTACGAGCAGTACTTC
CASRTSGSSYEQYF
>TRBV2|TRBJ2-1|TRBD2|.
TGTGCCAGCAGTGGGGGACTAGTGTATGAGCAGTTCTTC
CASSGGLVYEQFF
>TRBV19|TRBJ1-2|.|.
TGTGCCAGTAGTATAGTAGCGGCCTCCTATGGCTACACCTTC
CASSIVAASYGYTF
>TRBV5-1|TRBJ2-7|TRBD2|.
TGCGCCAGCAGCATCGGACTAGCGGGAGGGGAACTCGAGCAGTACTTC
CASSIGLAGGELEQYF
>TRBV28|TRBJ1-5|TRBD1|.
TGTGCCAGCAGCTTGACAGGGGTTCTTGATCAGCCCCAGCATTTT
CASSLTGVLDQPQHF
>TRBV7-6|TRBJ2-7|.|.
TGTGCCAGCAGCTTGACCGGGACGGGAGCCTACGAGCAGTACTTC
CASSLTGTGAYEQYF
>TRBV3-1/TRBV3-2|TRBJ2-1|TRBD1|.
TGTGCCAGCAGCCAATACCGGGACAGGGACAATGAGCAGTTCTTC
CASSQYRDRDNEQFF
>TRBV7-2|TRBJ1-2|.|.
TGTGCCAGCAGCCGGGACAAGAACTATGGCTACACCTTC
CASSRDKNYGYTF
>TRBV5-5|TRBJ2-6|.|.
TGTGCCAGCAGCTTGGAATCTACGCGCTCTGGGGCCAACGTCCTGACTTTC
CASSLESTRSGANVLTF
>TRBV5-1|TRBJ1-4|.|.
TGCGCCAGCAGCTCCCTAGCGGGGGAAAAACTGTTTTTT
CASSSLAGEKLFF